This TCR beta chain was found in a study of blood T cell repertoires in COVID-19. Study as a whole: The United States, Italy and Spain were the sources of the acute and convalescent COVID-19 samples. Nucleic acid was either cDNA or gDNA, and it came from T cells, B-cell-depleted T cells, or PBMCs.

Original handling: Amplified reference gene primers provided the basis for estimating nucleated cell counts. Using immunoSEQ multiplex PCR, the repertoire was profiled, and TCRdb retains in-frame clones only, with some absent. The V and J calls and clone size come from that table; D and trimming were worked out from the DNA. The sample carries 70,000 or so clones, around three quarters recorded once. This clonotype originated in a woman in her 70s with acute or convalescent COVID-19. The sample consisted of peripheral blood.

CDR3 DNA: TGTGCCAGCAGTGAATTTCGGACAGGGGGCGAGCAGTACTTC. Its protein is CASSEFRTGGEQYF. The chain carries TRBV25-1 and TRBJ2-7, with 10 bases identical to TRBD1. The CDR3 is made up of 14 amino acids. V lost 1 base to trimming and J lost 6 bases; unmatched junction nucleotides: 3. Germline CDR1 is MGHDK and CDR2 is SYGVNS.